The next 14 T cell receptor beta chains were all read from a single sample in a study of vaccination and CD4 T cells after COVID-19. MiXCR, run by TCRdb on the PCR reads, gives a single entry per CDR3 protein. The sample yields 30,000 to 40,000 distinct CDR3 sequences, 36% seen once. Time point in this sample: late sampling 161 to 241 days after vaccination in a few convalescent patients. The source was CD4+ T cells from blood, collected about 7 months after SARS-CoV-2 vaccination. The receptors come from a human donor who had recovered from COVID-19.

This clonotype was found a few times. This chain links TRBV7-2 with TRBJ2-3; 7 nucleotides align to TRBD2. The germline V gene encodes CDR1 SGHTA and CDR2 FQGNSA. The CDR3 contains 14 residues. V dropped 0 bases and J dropped 4; count of bases not matched to a gene: 1. CDR3 coding DNA: TGTGCCAGCAGCTTAGCGGGAGGGTCAGATACGCAGTATTTT. It is translated as CASSLAGGSDTQYF.

The chain combines TRBV25-1 with TRBJ2-2; 7 bases are a match to TRBD1. CDR1 MGHDK and CDR2 SYGVNS come from the germline V gene. With 6 bases clipped from V and 6 bases from J, the junction kept 1 base outside the gene matches. The CDR3 covers 12 residues. CDR3 sequence reads: CASRGQPGELFF. DNA of the CDR3: TGTGCCAGCAGGGGACAGCCCGGGGAGCTGTTTTTT.

V gene TRBV19 combines with J gene TRBJ2-7; no firm D call. Germline values: CDR1 LNHDA, CDR2 SQIVND (reference sequence). V lost 5 bases, J lost 3 bases, and 5 bases lay in between. The CDR3 has 11 amino acids. The CDR3 region is CASSWGYEQYF. DNA of the CDR3: TGTGCCAGTAGTTGGGGCTACGAGCAGTACTTC.

J is TRBJ2-7 and V is TRBV7-2; D possibly corresponds to TRBD2 (6 bases). CDR1 and CDR2 from the germline V gene are SGHTA and FQGNSA. The CDR3 loop spans 15 amino acids. V gave up 3 bases and J gave up 3 bases, with 15 bases separating them. The DNA of the CDR3 is TGTGCCAGCAGCTTTCTGCGACTAGGCTACTACGAGCAGTACTTC. It is translated as CASSFLRLGYYEQYF.

There are a few counts of this clonotype. The chain is built from TRBV19 and TRBJ2-5; 10 nucleotides line up with TRBD1. CDR1 and CDR2 from the germline V gene are LNHDA and SQIVND (reference sequence). V lost 4 bases to trimming and J lost 5 bases; unmatched junction nucleotides: 1. The CDR3 totals 13 residues. CDR3 amino acids: CASSTDRGETQYF. The CDR3 DNA sequence: TGTGCCAGTAGTACGGACAGGGGGGAGACCCAGTACTTC.

Comment on this clonotype: At one end, the junction sequence differs from germline, possibly due to a read error. The V call is TRBV7-2, the J call TRBJ2-7; 7 nucleotides align to TRBD2. CDR1 is SGHTA and CDR2 is FQGNSA in the germline V gene. This CDR3 contains 13 residues. DNA for the CDR3: TGTGCCAGCGGCTTACCCGGGGGGTACGAGCAGTACTTC. Translation: CASGLPGGYEQYF.

Concerning this clonotype: Compared with germline, one end of the junction differs, possibly owing to a read error. The chain joins TRBV24-1 to TRBJ2-7; 7 bases line up with TRBD2. Looked up from germline, CDR1 is KGHDR and CDR2 is SFDVKD. The CDR3 is made up of 13 amino acids. CDR3 nucleotides: TGTGCCACCCAGCCTAGCGGTGCTTACGAGCAGCACTTC. Translation: CATQPSGAYEQHF.

The CDR3 DNA is TGTGCCAGCAGTTTAGGGGGGACTAGGCGCAATGAGCAGTTCTTC. As protein: CASSLGGTRRNEQFF. V is TRBV28 and J is TRBJ2-1, with 8 positions matching TRBD2. The CDR3 sequence is 15 residues long. Losses at the gene ends were 2 bases for V and 6 bases for J; bases not matched to a gene: 6. Looked up from germline, CDR1 is MDHEN and CDR2 is SYDVKM.

The chain links TRBV20-1 to TRBJ1-5, with a weak D call TRBD1 (5 bases). Trimming left V 5 bases short and J 6 bases short, with 17 bases between. Germline V gene sequence: CDR1 DFQATT, CDR2 SNEGSKA (reference sequence). The CDR3 is 14 residues long. CDR3 in amino acids: CSAPRGGAGQPQHF. The CDR3 DNA is TGCAGTGCTCCCCGGGGCGGGGCAGGTCAGCCCCAGCATTTT.

The chain employs TRBV28 and TRBJ1-2; TRBD1 might be the D (5 bases). The CDR3 runs 14 residues. Trimming left V 2 bases short and J 6 bases short, with 13 bases between. The germline V gene has CDR1 MDHEN and CDR2 SYDVKM. The CDR3 sequence: CASSLRDPHDGYTF. The CDR3 coding sequence is TGTGCCAGCAGTTTACGGGACCCCCACGATGGCTACACCTTC.

This clonotype occurred a few times. The chain links TRBV7-9 to TRBJ1-2; TRBD1 matches at 9 bases. Germline V gene lookup returns CDR1 SEHNR and CDR2 FQNEAQ (reference sequence). V lost 2 bases to trimming and J lost 4 bases; unmatched junction nucleotides: 5. The CDR3 is 15 amino acids. CDR3 sequence (DNA): TGTGCCAGCAGCTTATTTGAACAGGGGGCCTATGGCTACACCTTC. Translation: CASSLFEQGAYGYTF.

V and J are TRBV9 and TRBJ2-7; TRBD1 matches at 8 bases. V lost 4 bases, J lost 2 bases, and 5 bases stayed unmatched. The CDR3 loop spans 14 amino acids. The germline gives CDR1 SGDLS, CDR2 YYNGEE. The CDR3 is CASSPEDRAYEQYF. CDR3 DNA sequence: TGTGCCAGCAGCCCAGAGGACAGGGCCTACGAGCAGTACTTC.

V gene TRBV18 combines with J gene TRBJ2-5, with 13 nucleotides matching TRBD2. The CDR3 contains 19 residues. Germline V gene data show CDR1 as KGHSH and CDR2 as LQKENI. Unmatched junction bases numbered 9, after V lost 1 base and J lost 1 base. The CDR3 sequence is CASSPRLAGGSRSQETQYF. The CDR3 nucleotides read TGTGCCAGCTCACCACGACTAGCGGGAGGCAGCCGTAGCCAAGAGACCCAGTACTTC.

The J gene is TRBJ1-2, the V gene TRBV28; D possibly corresponds to TRBD1 (6 bases). Trimming pared 7 bases from V and 2 bases from J, leaving 11 bases between. The CDR3 sequence is 13 residues long. The germline CDR1 and CDR2 sequences are MDHEN and SYDVKM. CDR3 protein: CASIRGSNYGYTF. DNA for the CDR3: TGTGCCAGCATCAGGGGCTCGAACTATGGCTACACCTTC.